This T cell receptor beta chain is from a study of human T cells and chemical hapten exposure. Time point noted: patch test 2, 6 weeks after DPC sensitization. Treatment meaning: therapeutic diphenylcyclopropenone sensitization with weekly scalp DPC. This clonotype was seen only a few times. Germline CDR1 is SGHNT and CDR2 is YYREEE (reference sequence). The CDR3 consists of 15 residues. V gave up 1 base and J gave up 3 bases, with 8 bases separating them. TCRdb independently ran MiXCR on the RACE reads; one entry per CDR3 protein. The repertoire has 110,000 or so distinct CDR3 sequences, roughly a tenth of them found once; the top ten carry 3.1%.

This clonotype was obtained from a woman in her 40s with alopecia areata. Some clones in this sample may be carry-over from other donors' samples. The sequences come from whole blood, collected in connection with sensitization to the hapten diphenylcyclopropenone (DPC). The chain has TRBV5-4 and TRBJ1-6; D gene uncertain. This chain's CDR3 is CASSLSGDYNSPLHF. As DNA, the CDR3 is TGTGCCAGCAGCTTGTCAGGAGACTATAATTCACCCCTCCACTTT.